This is a list of T cell receptor beta chains from one sample in a study of blood T cell repertoires in COVID-19. Produced via immunoSEQ multiplex PCR; TCRdb's table is partial and in-frame only. The table has about 210,000 clones, 70% to 90% seen once. The sequenced sample was peripheral blood. All receptors derive from a man in his forties or fifties with acute or convalescent COVID-19. Both conserved end residues are part of each CDR3. A D gene is named only where the DNA matches it firmly. Rows give clone size only sometimes, using once, few, many, or a class for an expanded clone.

clone_size: once
d_call: TRBD1
v_call: TRBV4-2
j_call: TRBJ1-2
cdr3_nt: TGTGCCAGCAGCCTGGGACAGGACCAAGATGGCTACACCTTC
cdr3_aa: CASSLGQDQDGYTF

clone_size: .
d_call: TRBD1
v_call: TRBV7-2
j_call: TRBJ1-6
cdr3_nt: TGTGCCAGCAGCCCTCACCCGGGACAGGGCAGCTCCTATAATTCACCCCTCCACTTT
cdr3_aa: CASSPHPGQGSSYNSPLHF

clone_size: once
d_call: TRBD2
v_call: TRBV4-3
j_call: TRBJ2-2
cdr3_nt: TGCGCCAGCAGCCACGATAGCGCGGGAGGGACCGGGGAGCTGTTTTTT
cdr3_aa: CASSHDSAGGTGELFF

clone_size: .
d_call: TRBD1
v_call: TRBV7-9
j_call: TRBJ2-3
cdr3_nt: TGTGCCAGCAGCTTATCATACAGGGGGTCGGGAGATACGCAGTATTTT
cdr3_aa: CASSLSYRGSGDTQYF

clone_size: .
d_call: .
v_call: TRBV11-3
j_call: TRBJ2-3
cdr3_nt: TGTGCCAGCAGCCCAATGGGGGGAAGTAGCACAGATACGCAGTATTTT
cdr3_aa: CASSPMGGSSTDTQYF

clone_size: .
d_call: .
v_call: TRBV9
j_call: TRBJ1-2
cdr3_nt: TGTGCCAGCAGCGTAAGCGGGGATTTGAACTATGGCTACACCTTC
cdr3_aa: CASSVSGDLNYGYTF

clone_size: .
d_call: .
v_call: TRBV15
j_call: TRBJ1-5
cdr3_nt: TGTGCCACCAGCCTCGGACAGAACCGCAATCAGCCCCAGCATTTT
cdr3_aa: CATSLGQNRNQPQHF

clone_size: .
d_call: .
v_call: TRBV7-9
j_call: TRBJ2-7
cdr3_nt: TGTGCCAGCACCTCCTCCGGCGAGCAGTACTTC
cdr3_aa: CASTSSGEQYF

clone_size: .
d_call: .
v_call: TRBV6-4
j_call: TRBJ1-2
cdr3_nt: TGTGCCAGCCCCATGGGGCGAGATGTTTTTAGGGCGCGGGGCTACACCTTC
cdr3_aa: CASPMGRDVFRARGYTF

clone_size: .
d_call: TRBD1
v_call: TRBV5-1
j_call: TRBJ2-1
cdr3_nt: TGCGCCAGTCGGTCGGGACAGGCCCCGAACAATGAGCAGTTCTTC
cdr3_aa: CASRSGQAPNNEQFF

clone_size: .
d_call: .
v_call: TRBV6-5
j_call: TRBJ2-7
cdr3_nt: TGTGCCACAAGGCAGTCTTTCCAAGCGGACTACGAGCAGTACTTC
cdr3_aa: CATRQSFQADYEQYF

clone_size: .
d_call: TRBD2
v_call: TRBV4-3
j_call: TRBJ2-1
cdr3_nt: TGCGCCAGCAGCCAAGACTCAGCGGGGAGCTCCTACAATGAGCAGTTCTTC
cdr3_aa: CASSQDSAGSSYNEQFF

clone_size: .
d_call: .
v_call: TRBV12-3/TRBV12-4
j_call: TRBJ2-7
cdr3_nt: TGTGCCAGCAGTTTATCCCGTGAGCCCACTTTCTTC
cdr3_aa: CASSLSREPTFF

clone_size: .
d_call: TRBD2
v_call: TRBV9
j_call: TRBJ2-7
cdr3_nt: TGTGCCAGCAGCGTGGGCCCGGGGGGAGGATCCTACGAGCAGTACTTC
cdr3_aa: CASSVGPGGGSYEQYF

clone_size: .
d_call: TRBD2
v_call: TRBV7-2
j_call: TRBJ2-1
cdr3_nt: TGTGCCAGCAGCTTAGGGACTAGCGGGAGCGAAGAGCAGTTCTTC
cdr3_aa: CASSLGTSGSEEQFF

clone_size: .
d_call: .
v_call: TRBV21-1
j_call: TRBJ2-4
cdr3_nt: TGTGCCAGCAGCAAACAACAGGGGAGGGCCAAAAACATTCAGTACTTC
cdr3_aa: CASSKQQGRAKNIQYF

clone_size: .
d_call: TRBD1
v_call: TRBV5-1
j_call: TRBJ1-1
cdr3_nt: TGCGCCAGCAGCGTACCTACAGGGGACACTGAAGCTTTCTTT
cdr3_aa: CASSVPTGDTEAFF

clone_size: once
d_call: .
v_call: TRBV27
j_call: TRBJ2-3
cdr3_nt: TGTGCCACCAGCTTAAGTAGATACACAGATACGCAGTATTTT
cdr3_aa: CATSLSRYTDTQYF

clone_size: .
d_call: TRBD2
v_call: TRBV7-2
j_call: TRBJ2-5
cdr3_nt: TGTGCCAGCAGCCCTCGACTAGCGGGAGGGCTGGAGACCCAGTACTTC
cdr3_aa: CASSPRLAGGLETQYF

clone_size: once
d_call: TRBD1
v_call: TRBV20-1
j_call: TRBJ1-4
cdr3_nt: TGCAGTACAGGGGTAGATGAAAAACTGTTTTTT
cdr3_aa: CSTGVDEKLFF

clone_size: .
d_call: .
v_call: TRBV28
j_call: TRBJ1-2
cdr3_nt: TGTGCCAGCAGTTTTCCCGCGGTAGGCTATGGCTACACCTTC
cdr3_aa: CASSFPAVGYGYTF

clone_size: once
d_call: TRBD1
v_call: TRBV15
j_call: TRBJ1-2
cdr3_nt: TGTGCCACCAGCACCTCCGGGACAGGGGGCGAAGCAACCTATGGCTACACCTTC
cdr3_aa: CATSTSGTGGEATYGYTF

clone_size: .
d_call: .
v_call: TRBV6-2/TRBV6-3
j_call: TRBJ2-2
cdr3_nt: TGTGCCAGCAGTTACACGCAGACTAACACCGGGGAGCTGTTTTTT
cdr3_aa: CASSYTQTNTGELFF